One and the same sample provided the 6 T cell receptor beta chains below, sequenced in a study of T cell responses to AZD1222 COVID-19 vaccine. TCRdb's copy holds only in-frame clones and misses some; the assay was immunoSEQ multiplex PCR. The sample has 100,000 to 150,000 clones, about 90% seen once. The sample consisted of peripheral blood, taken on day 0 of AZD1222 vaccination. Receptor source: an adult in good health.

The gene calls are TRBV5-4 and TRBJ2-2; no firm D call. The V end lost 0 bases, the J end lost 1 base, and 4 bases lay between the germline ends. Per the germline V gene, CDR1 is SGHNT and CDR2 is YYREEE (reference sequence). The CDR3 extends over 14 amino acids. The CDR3 loop is CASSLGQNTGELFF. In DNA, the CDR3 is TGTGCCAGCAGCTTGGGACAGAACACCGGGGAGCTGTTTTTT.

The chain joins TRBV5-1 to TRBJ2-3; D may match TRBD1 or TRBD2 (5 bases each). Germline CDR1 SGHRS, CDR2 YFSETQ. Trimming cost V 1 base and J 5 bases, with 17 bases left between them. The CDR3 is 16 amino acids. Here the CDR3 DNA reads TGCGCCAGCAGCTTGTCGAGGGGTCTGGCACAAGATACGCAGTATTTT. It is translated as CASSLSRGLAQDTQYF.

The rearrangement links TRBV7-2 to TRBJ2-1, with 15 positions matching TRBD2. CDR3 size: 17 residues. V lost 3 bases to trimming and J lost 7 bases; unmatched junction nucleotides: 7. In germline, CDR1 is SGHTA, CDR2 FQGNSA. CDR3 region: CASSFRTSGGAGNEQFF. The CDR3 nucleotides are TGTGCCAGCAGCTTCCGGACTAGCGGGGGGGCCGGGAATGAGCAGTTCTTC.

Here the CDR3 DNA reads TGTGCCAGCAGGTCGGGACGGGAGCTCCCTTATGGCTACACCTTC. It is translated as CASRSGRELPYGYTF. J is TRBJ1-2 and V is TRBV28; weak D call: TRBD1 (5 bases). The germline CDR1 and CDR2 sequences are MDHEN and SYDVKM. V dropped 6 bases and J dropped 5 bases, with 19 bases sitting between them. The CDR3 has 15 amino acids.

This clone was recorded only once. The V call is TRBV12-1, the J call TRBJ1-2. TRBV12-1 is given as a pseudogene. This CDR3 region has 10 residues. CDR3 protein: CASSRGSYTF. The CDR3, as DNA: TGTGCCAGCAGCCGCGGGAGCTACACCTTC.

This clone showed up just a few times. Other DNA sequences within the sample encode an identical CDR3. The V call is TRBV7-8, the J call TRBJ1-1; 12 nucleotides agree with TRBD1. CDR1 and CDR2 (germline): SGHVS, FQNEAQ. V lost 0 bases to trimming and J lost 5 bases; unmatched junction nucleotides: 4. CDR3 length: 16 amino acids. The CDR3 DNA is TGTGCCAGCAGCTTAGCGGGGACAGGGGGCTTGACTGAAGCTTTCTTT. This sequence encodes CASSLAGTGGLTEAFF.